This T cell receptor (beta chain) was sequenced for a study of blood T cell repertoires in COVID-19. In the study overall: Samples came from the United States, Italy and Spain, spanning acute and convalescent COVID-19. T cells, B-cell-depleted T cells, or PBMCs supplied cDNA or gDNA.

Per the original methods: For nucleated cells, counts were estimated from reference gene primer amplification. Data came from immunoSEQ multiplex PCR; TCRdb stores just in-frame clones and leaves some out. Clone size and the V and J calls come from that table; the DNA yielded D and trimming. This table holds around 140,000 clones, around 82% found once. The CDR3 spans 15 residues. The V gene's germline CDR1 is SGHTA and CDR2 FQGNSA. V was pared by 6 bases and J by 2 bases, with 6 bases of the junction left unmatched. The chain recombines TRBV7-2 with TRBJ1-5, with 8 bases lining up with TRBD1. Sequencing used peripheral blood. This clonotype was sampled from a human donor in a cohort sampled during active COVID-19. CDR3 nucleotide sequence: TGTGCCAGCAGGCAAACAGGGGGAGGCAATCAGCCCCAGCATTTT. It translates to CASRQTGGGNQPQHF.